Detailed here is one T cell receptor (beta chain). V lost 2 bases to trimming and J lost 4 bases, with 15 bases between them. The CDR3 is made up of 16 amino acids. Germline values: CDR1 SNHLY, CDR2 FYNNEI. As handled by the study authors: For nucleated cells, counts were estimated from reference gene primer amplification. Sequencing was performed with immunoSEQ multiplex PCR; in TCRdb, only in-frame clones are kept and a portion is missing. V and J calls plus clone size are reproduced from that table; the DNA served to infer D and trimming. The sample consists of about 250,000 clones, 87% of them appearing once. The sample comes from a study of blood T cell repertoires in COVID-19. As for the study in general: The United States, Italy and Spain supplied acute and convalescent COVID-19 samples. PBMCs, B-cell-depleted T cells, or T cells provided the cDNA or gDNA that made up the material.

The TCR was taken from a man younger than 35 with active or convalescent COVID-19. The rearrangement uses TRBV2 and TRBJ1-5, with D possibly TRBD1 on 6 matching bases. The specimen was peripheral blood. CDR3 region: CASSEQGNIKNQPQHF. The DNA for the CDR3 is TGTGCCAGCAGTGAACAGGGGAATATAAAAAATCAGCCCCAGCATTTT.